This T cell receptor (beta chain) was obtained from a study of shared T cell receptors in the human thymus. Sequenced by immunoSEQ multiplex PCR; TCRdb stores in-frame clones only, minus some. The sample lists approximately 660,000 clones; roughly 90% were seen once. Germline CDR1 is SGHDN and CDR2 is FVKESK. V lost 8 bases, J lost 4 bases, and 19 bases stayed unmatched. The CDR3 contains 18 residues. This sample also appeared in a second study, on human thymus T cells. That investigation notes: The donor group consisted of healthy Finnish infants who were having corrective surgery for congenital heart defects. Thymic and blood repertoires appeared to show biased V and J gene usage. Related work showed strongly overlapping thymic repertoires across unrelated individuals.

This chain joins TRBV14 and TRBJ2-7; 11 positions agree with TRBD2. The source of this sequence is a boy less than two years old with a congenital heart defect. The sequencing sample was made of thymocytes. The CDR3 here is CASGATSGTLGGGYEQYF. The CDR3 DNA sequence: TGTGCCAGCGGCGCGACTAGCGGGACCCTCGGCGGGGGTTACGAGCAGTACTTC.